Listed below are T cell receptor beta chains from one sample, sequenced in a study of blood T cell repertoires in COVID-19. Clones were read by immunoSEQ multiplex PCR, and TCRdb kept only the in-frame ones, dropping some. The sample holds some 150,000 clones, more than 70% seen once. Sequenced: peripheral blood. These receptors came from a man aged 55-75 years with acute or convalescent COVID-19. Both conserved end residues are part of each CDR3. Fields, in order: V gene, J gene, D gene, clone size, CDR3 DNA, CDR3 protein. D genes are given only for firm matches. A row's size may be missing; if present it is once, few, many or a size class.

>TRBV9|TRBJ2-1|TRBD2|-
TGTGCCAGCAGCCTCTCGGGCGGGGGAAACCACAATGAGCAGTTCTTC
CASSLSGGGNHNEQFF
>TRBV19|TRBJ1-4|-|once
TGTGCCAGTGGGGGGGACTTAAGAAATGAAAAACTGTTTTTT
CASGGDLRNEKLFF
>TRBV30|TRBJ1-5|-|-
TGTGCCTGGAGTGGAGGCTTAAATCAGCCCCAGCATTTT
CAWSGGLNQPQHF
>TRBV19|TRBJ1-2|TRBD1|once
TGTGCCAGTAACAGGGGGTCGCTCTATGGCTACACCTTC
CASNRGSLYGYTF
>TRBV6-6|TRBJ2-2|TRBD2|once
TGTGCCAGCAGCCCAGCGGGGGGGATCACCGGGGAGCTGTTTTTT
CASSPAGGITGELFF
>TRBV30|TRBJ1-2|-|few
TGTGCCTGGACCCGGGGTCCGGCTAACTATGGCTACACCTTC
CAWTRGPANYGYTF
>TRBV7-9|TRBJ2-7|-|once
TGTGCCAGCAGCGGGAACCACCGGGACTCCTACGAGCAGTACTTC
CASSGNHRDSYEQYF
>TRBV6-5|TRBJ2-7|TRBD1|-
TGTGCCAGCAGTTTTACAGGGGGTAGCGAGCAGTACTTC
CASSFTGGSEQYF
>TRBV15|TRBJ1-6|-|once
TGTGCCACCAGCAGAGATAAGCAGGGATTTAATTCACCCCTCCACTTT
CATSRDKQGFNSPLHF
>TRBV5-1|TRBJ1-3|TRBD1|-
TGCGCCAGCAGTACTGGCGTGGGGGACAGAGGAAACACCATATATTTT
CASSTGVGDRGNTIYF
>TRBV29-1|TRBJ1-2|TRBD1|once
TGCAGCGCCCACGTTCGGGGACAGGGAGGTGTGGGATATGGCTACACCTTC
CSAHVRGQGGVGYGYTF
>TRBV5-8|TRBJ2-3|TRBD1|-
TGTGCCAGCAGCCCGGACAGGGGGAAAGGCACAGATACGCAGTATTTT
CASSPDRGKGTDTQYF
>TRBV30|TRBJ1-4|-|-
TGTGCCTGGAGTGGAGGGTTTGGTGAAAAACTGTTTTTT
CAWSGGFGEKLFF
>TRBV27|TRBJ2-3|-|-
TGTGCCAGCAGTTTCATGGGGCCAGATACGCAGTATTTT
CASSFMGPDTQYF
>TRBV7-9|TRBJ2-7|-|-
TGTGCCAGCAGCTTAACTGACGAGCAGTACTTC
CASSLTDEQYF
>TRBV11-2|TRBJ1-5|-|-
TGTGCCAGCAGCTCGACGATACAGGGCAATCAGCCCCAGCATTTT
CASSSTIQGNQPQHF
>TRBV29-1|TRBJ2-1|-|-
TGCAGCGTCCCCGAGGGGGTGTCCTACAATGAGCAGTTCTTC
CSVPEGVSYNEQFF
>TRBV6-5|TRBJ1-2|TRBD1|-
TGTGCCAGCAGATACACGACAGGGGACGGCTACACCTTC
CASRYTTGDGYTF
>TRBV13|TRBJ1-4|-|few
TGTGCCAGCAGAACAGGGCATGAAAAACTGTTTTTT
CASRTGHEKLFF
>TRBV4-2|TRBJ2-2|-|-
TGTGCCAGCAGCCAAGTTTTGGTGGCGCCGGCGGGGGCTTACACCGGGGAGCTGTTTTTT
CASSQVLVAPAGAYTGELFF
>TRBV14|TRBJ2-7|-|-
TGTGCCAGCAGCCAAGGGCAGGGGTTGTACGAGCAGTACTTC
CASSQGQGLYEQYF
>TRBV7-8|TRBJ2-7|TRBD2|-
TGTGCCAGCAGCTTCGGGGGGAGAGGCGAGCAGTACTTC
CASSFGGRGEQYF
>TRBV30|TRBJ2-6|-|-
TGTGCCTGGAGCCCCCTCGGGAGAGGGGCCAACGTCCTGACTTTC
CAWSPLGRGANVLTF
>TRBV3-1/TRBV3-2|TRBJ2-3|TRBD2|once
TGTGCCAGCAGCCAACGGGGGGGCGTTACCACAGATACGCAGTATTTT
CASSQRGGVTTDTQYF
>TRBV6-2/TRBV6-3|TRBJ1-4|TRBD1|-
TGTGCCAGCAGTACGGGACAGGGGGCTGGTAAACTGTTTTTT
CASSTGQGAGKLFF
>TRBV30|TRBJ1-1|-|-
TGTGCCGGGACCTCCCCAGGGTTGTTATCCCCTGAAGCTTTCTTT
CAGTSPGLLSPEAFF
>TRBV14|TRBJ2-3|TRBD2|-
TGTGCCAGCAGCCAAGTAGGCGGGGGGGGTACGCAGTATTTT
CASSQVGGGGTQYF
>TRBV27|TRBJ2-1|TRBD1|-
TGTGCCACCGGACAGGGCTACAATGAGCAGTTCTTC
CATGQGYNEQFF
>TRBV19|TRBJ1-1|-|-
TGTGCCAGTAGTATAGATCGGGAGGGAAAAGCTTTCTTT
CASSIDREGKAFF
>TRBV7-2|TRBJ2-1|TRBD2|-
TGTGCCAGCAGCTTATATCCCTCCGGGGGGTTTGAGCAGTTCTTC
CASSLYPSGGFEQFF
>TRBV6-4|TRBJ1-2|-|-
TGTGCCAGCAGTGACTCCGCGAACTATGGCTACACCTTC
CASSDSANYGYTF
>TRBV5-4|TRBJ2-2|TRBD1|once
TGTGCCAGCACCCAAGGGACAGGGGACACCGGGGAGCTGTTTTTT
CASTQGTGDTGELFF
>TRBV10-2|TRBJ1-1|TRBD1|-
TGCGCCAGCAGTGAGGTCACAGGGGTGGGAACTGAAGCTTTCTTT
CASSEVTGVGTEAFF
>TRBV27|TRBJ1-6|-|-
TGTGCCAGCACAGGGGTTAATTCACCCCTCCACTTT
CASTGVNSPLHF
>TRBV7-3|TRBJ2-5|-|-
TGTGCCAGCAGCCTCGGGATCCAAGAGACCCAGTACTTC
CASSLGIQETQYF
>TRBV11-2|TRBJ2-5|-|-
TGTGCCAGCAGCTTGACGGCGGGGAGTCAAGAGACCCAGTACTTC
CASSLTAGSQETQYF
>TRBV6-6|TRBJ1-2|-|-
TGTGCCAGCAGTTACTCACCAGATGGCTACACCTTC
CASSYSPDGYTF
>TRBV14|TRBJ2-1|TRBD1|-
TGTGCCAGCAGCCCAGAAGAGGAATACAGGGGGCAAGGAAATGAGCAGTTCTTC
CASSPEEEYRGQGNEQFF
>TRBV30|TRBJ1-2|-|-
TGTGCCTGGAGTCCTATTTATGGCTACACCTTC
CAWSPIYGYTF
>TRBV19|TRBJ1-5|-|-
TGTGCCAGTAGTAGGGGGCGGTATCAGCCCCAGCATTTT
CASSRGRYQPQHF
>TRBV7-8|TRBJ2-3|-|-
TGTGCCAGCAGGTTTAGCGGAGATACGCAGTATTTT
CASRFSGDTQYF
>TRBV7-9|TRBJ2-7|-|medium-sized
TGTGCCAGCAGCCCCGACAGTGCCTACGAGCAGTACTTC
CASSPDSAYEQYF
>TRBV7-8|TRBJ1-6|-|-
TGTGCCAGCAGCTTATCGAGGGAGTTGAATTCACCCCTCCACTTT
CASSLSRELNSPLHF
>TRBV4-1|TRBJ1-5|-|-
TGCGCCAGCAGCCAAGCCGGGAACAGGGTAGGACAGCCCCAGCATTTT
CASSQAGNRVGQPQHF
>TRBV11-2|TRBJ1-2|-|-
TGTGCCAGCAGCTTAGATCATCGCAGTATCTATGGCTACACCTTC
CASSLDHRSIYGYTF
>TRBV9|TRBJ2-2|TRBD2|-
TGTGCCAGCACTAGGACTAGCGGTAACACCGGGGAGCTGTTTTTT
CASTRTSGNTGELFF
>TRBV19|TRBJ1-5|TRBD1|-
TGTGCCAGTAGTATATTACAGGGGAGCAATCAGCCCCAGCATTTT
CASSILQGSNQPQHF
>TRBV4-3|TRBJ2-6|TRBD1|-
TGCGCCAGCAGCCTCGGGACAGGAAGCTCTGGGGCCAACGTCCTGACTTTC
CASSLGTGSSGANVLTF
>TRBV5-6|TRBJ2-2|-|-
TGTGCCAGCAGCGTGACACCTTTCACCGGGGAGCTGTTTTTT
CASSVTPFTGELFF
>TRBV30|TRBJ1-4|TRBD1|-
TGTGCCTGGAGGGGACAGGGAGCTAATGAAAAACTGTTTTTT
CAWRGQGANEKLFF
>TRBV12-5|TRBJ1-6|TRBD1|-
TGTGCTAGTGCCGGACCGGGACAGGCCTATTCACCCCTCCACTTT
CASAGPGQAYSPLHF
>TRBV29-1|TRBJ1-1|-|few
TGCAGCGTGGGAGGGTTCGAGATGAACACTGAAGCTTTCTTT
CSVGGFEMNTEAFF
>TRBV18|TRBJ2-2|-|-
TGTGCCAGCACCCCAGGGTACGCCGGGGAGCTGTTTTTT
CASTPGYAGELFF
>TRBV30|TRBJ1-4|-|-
TGTGCCTGGAGTGCCACATCTTGGGAGGGAAGGTTTTTT
CAWSATSWEGRFF
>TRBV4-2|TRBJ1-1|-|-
TGTGCCAGCAGCCAAGTTCGGGGGAATGGAGGCACTGAAGCTTTCTTT
CASSQVRGNGGTEAFF
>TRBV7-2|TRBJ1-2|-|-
TGTGCCAGCAGCCAGAACACAGTAGCTAACTATGGCTACACCTTC
CASSQNTVANYGYTF
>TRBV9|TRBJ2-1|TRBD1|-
TGTGCCAGCAGCCCCCAGGGACAGACCAGCTCCTACAATGAGCAGTTCTTC
CASSPQGQTSSYNEQFF
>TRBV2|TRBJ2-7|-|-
TGTGCCAGCAGTGAGATGCTCCTAGGGACATCCTACGAGCAGTACTTC
CASSEMLLGTSYEQYF
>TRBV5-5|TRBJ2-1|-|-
TGTGCCAGCAGCTGGGAGCCGCTTACAGTTCAGTTCTTC
CASSWEPLTVQFF